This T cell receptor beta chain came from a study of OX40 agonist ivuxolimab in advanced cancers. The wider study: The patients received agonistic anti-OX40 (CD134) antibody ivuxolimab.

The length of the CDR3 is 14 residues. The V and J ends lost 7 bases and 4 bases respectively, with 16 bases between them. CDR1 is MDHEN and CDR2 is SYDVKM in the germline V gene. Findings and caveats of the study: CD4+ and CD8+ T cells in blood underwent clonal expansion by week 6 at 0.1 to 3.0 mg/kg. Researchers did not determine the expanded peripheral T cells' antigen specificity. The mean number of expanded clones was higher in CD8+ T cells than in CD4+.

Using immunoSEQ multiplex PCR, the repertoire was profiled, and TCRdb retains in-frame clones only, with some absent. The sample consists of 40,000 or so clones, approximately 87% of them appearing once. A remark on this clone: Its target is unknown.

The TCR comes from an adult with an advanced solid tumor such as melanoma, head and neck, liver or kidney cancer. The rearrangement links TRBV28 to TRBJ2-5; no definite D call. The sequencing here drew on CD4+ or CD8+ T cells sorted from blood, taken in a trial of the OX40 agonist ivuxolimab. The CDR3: CASTSASPRETQYF. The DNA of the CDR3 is TGTGCCAGCACCTCAGCTTCACCGAGAGAGACCCAGTACTTC.